This T cell receptor beta chain comes out of a study of blood T cell repertoires in COVID-19. At the level of the study: The United States, Italy and Spain were the sources of the acute and convalescent COVID-19 samples. PBMCs, B-cell-depleted T cells, or T cells provided the cDNA or gDNA that made up the material.

The V gene's germline CDR1 is MNHEY and CDR2 SMNVEV (reference sequence). Trimming cost V 5 bases and J 4 bases; bases outside gene matches: 3. The CDR3 extends over 13 amino acids. Authors' methods: Scientists estimated how many nucleated cells there were by amplifying reference gene primers. TCRdb keeps only in-frame clones here, not all; method: immunoSEQ multiplex PCR. Clone size and the V and J calls come from that table; the DNA yielded D and trimming. The sample holds about 410,000 clones, roughly 85% seen once. The chain recombines TRBV27 with TRBJ1-2; 8 nucleotides agree with TRBD1. Sequencing was performed on peripheral blood. The origin of this receptor is a woman in her thirties with active or convalescent COVID-19. CDR3 DNA: TGTGCCAGCAGTCGGACAGGGAGCTATGGCTACACCTTC. Its translation is CASSRTGSYGYTF.